This T cell receptor (beta chain) was captured by sequencing in a study of blood T cells in healthy people across ages. Study-level information: Template switching picked up about one barcoded beta molecule for each two T cells. Study results and caveats: A roughly linear age-dependent decrease characterized TCR beta diversity per million T cells.

Germline loops: CDR1 LGHDT, CDR2 YNNKEL (reference sequence). The CDR3 spans 19 residues. V shed 0 bases, J shed 1 base, and the junction held 13 bases outside the gene matches. A single count supports this clonotype. Its antigen is unknown. It was with a sample-barcoded 5' primer and a J-beta primer mix that a second PCR of roughly 7 to 12 cycles was run. The authors tagged each cDNA molecule using a template-switch adaptor with 12 random nucleotides. Each of the samples gave a minimum of 2.5 million paired-end reads that contained CDR3. MiXCR, applied by TCRdb to the 5' RACE reads, yields one record per CDR3 protein. The sample has around 870,000 distinct CDR3 sequences; less than 35% are singletons.

This chain connects TRBV3-1 to TRBJ2-5, with 8 bases identical to TRBD1. What was sequenced was blood. The receptor's source is a woman aged 80 or older in good health. The CDR3 spells CASSQDRVTGGKIQETQYF. DNA of the CDR3: TGTGCCAGCAGCCAAGATCGGGTAACAGGGGGAAAAATCCAAGAGACCCAGTACTTC.